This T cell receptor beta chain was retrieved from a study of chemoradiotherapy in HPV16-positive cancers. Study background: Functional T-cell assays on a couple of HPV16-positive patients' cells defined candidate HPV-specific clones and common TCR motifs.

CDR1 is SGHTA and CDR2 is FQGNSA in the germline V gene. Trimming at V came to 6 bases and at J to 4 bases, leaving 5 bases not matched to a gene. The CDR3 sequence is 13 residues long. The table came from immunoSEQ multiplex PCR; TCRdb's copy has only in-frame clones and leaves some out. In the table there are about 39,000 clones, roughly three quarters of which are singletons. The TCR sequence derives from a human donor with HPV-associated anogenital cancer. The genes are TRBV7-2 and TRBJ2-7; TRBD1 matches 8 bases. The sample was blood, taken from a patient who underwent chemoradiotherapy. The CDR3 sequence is CASRPGQGYEQYF. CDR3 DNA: TGTGCCAGCAGGCCCGGACAGGGTTACGAGCAGTACTTC.